This entry is about one TCR beta chain. The method was immunoSEQ multiplex PCR; TCRdb's version includes in-frame clones alone and lacks a portion of them. This sample has some 180,000 clones, with around 81% found just once. The sample belongs to a study of blood T cell repertoires in COVID-19. Study-level information: The United States, Italy and Spain were the sources of the acute and convalescent COVID-19 samples. T cells, B-cell-depleted T cells, or PBMCs provided the cDNA or gDNA that served as material.

Seattle patient enrollment occurred during active infection, with longitudinal follow-up thereafter. This clonotype was sampled from an elderly woman with COVID-19, enrolled during active disease. Sequencing was carried out using peripheral blood.

CDR3 sequence: CASSLGLAGGTGELFF. CDR3 nucleotide sequence: TGCGCCAGCAGCTTGGGACTAGCGGGGGGAACCGGGGAGCTGTTTTTT. The chain uses TRBV5-1 and TRBJ2-2; 13 positions agree with TRBD2. Germline CDR1 and CDR2: SGHRS and YFSETQ. This CDR3 contains 16 residues. After removal of 0 bases from V and 5 bases from J, the junction contained 1 base not matched to a gene.